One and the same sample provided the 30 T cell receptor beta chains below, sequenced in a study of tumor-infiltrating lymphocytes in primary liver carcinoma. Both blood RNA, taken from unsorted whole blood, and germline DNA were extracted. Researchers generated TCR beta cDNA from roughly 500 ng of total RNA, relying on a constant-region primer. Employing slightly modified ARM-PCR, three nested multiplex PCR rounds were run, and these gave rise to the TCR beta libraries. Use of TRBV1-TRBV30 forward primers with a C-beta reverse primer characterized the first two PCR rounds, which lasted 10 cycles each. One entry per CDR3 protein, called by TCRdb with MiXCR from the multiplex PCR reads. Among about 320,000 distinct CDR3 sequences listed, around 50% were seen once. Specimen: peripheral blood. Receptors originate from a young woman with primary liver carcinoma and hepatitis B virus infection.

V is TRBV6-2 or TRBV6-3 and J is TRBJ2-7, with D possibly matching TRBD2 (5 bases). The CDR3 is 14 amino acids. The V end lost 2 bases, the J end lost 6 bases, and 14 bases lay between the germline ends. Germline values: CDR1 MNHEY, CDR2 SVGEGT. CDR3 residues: CASSYRGSRAEQYF. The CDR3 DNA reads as TGTGCCAGCAGTTACCGGGGATCCCGGGCCGAGCAGTACTTC.

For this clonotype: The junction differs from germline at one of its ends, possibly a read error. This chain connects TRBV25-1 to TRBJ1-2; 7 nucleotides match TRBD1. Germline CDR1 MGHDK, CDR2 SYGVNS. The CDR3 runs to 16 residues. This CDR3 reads CASSGFWKGAGYGYNF. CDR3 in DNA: TGTGCCAGCAGCGGATTCTGGAAGGGGGCAGGTTATGGCTACAACTTC.

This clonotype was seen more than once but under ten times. The CDR3 nucleotides read TGTGCCAGCAGCTTGACAGTCAGGGGCGGGATTCCCTACAATGAGCAGTTCTTC. Residues: CASSLTVRGGIPYNEQFF. The chain couples TRBV5-5 to TRBJ2-1; D tentatively fits TRBD1 or TRBD2 (6 bases each). Germline assignment: CDR1 SGHKS and CDR2 YYEKEE (reference sequence). With 1 base removed from V and 2 bases from J, the gap between germline ends came to 19 bases. This CDR3 comprises 18 residues. Full variable domain (outside the CDR3, taken from reference TRBV5-5 and TRBJ2-1): DAGVTQSPTHLIKTRGQQVTLRCSPISGHKSVSWYQQVLGQGPQFIFQYYEKEERGRGNFPDRFSARQFPNYSSELNVNALLLGDSALYLCASSLTVRGGIPYNEQFFGPGTRLTVL.

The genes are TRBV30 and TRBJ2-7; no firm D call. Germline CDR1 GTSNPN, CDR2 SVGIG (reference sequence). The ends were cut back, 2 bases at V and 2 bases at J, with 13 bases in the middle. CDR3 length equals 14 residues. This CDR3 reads CAWSRPDPPYEQYF. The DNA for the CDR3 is TGTGCCTGGAGTAGACCGGACCCTCCCTACGAGCAGTACTTC.

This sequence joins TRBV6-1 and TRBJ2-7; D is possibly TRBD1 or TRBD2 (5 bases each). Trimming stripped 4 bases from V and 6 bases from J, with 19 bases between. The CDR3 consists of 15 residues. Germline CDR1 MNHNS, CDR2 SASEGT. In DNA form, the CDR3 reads TGTGCCAGCAGTGCCAGCTCACCAGGGACCGGCGAGCAGTACTTC. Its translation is CASSASSPGTGEQYF.

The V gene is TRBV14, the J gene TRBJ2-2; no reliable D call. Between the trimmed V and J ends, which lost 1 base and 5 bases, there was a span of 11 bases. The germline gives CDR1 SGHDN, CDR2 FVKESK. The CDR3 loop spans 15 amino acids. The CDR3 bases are TGTGCCAGCAGCCAAGTTGTGGGAATAACCGGGGAGCTGTTTTTT. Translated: CASSQVVGITGELFF.

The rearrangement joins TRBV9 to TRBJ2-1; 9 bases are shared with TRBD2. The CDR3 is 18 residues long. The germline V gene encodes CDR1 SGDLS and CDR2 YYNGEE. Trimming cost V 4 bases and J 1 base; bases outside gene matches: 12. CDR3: CASSSREGAGGSYNEQFF. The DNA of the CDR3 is TGTGCCAGCAGCTCGCGGGAGGGTGCGGGAGGTTCCTACAATGAGCAGTTCTTC.

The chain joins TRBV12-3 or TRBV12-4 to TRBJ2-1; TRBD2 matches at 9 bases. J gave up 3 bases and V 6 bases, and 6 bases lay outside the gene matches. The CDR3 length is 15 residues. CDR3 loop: CASSHAGGGYNEQFF. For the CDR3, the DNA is TGTGCCAGCAGCCATGCGGGAGGGGGCTACAATGAGCAGTTCTTC.

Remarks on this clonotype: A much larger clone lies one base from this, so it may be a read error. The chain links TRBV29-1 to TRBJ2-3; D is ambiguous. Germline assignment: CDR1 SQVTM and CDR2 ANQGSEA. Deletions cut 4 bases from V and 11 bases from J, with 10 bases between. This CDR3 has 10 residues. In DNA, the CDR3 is TGCAGCGTTGGGAAGGGTATGCAGTATTTT. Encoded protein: CSVGKGMQYF.

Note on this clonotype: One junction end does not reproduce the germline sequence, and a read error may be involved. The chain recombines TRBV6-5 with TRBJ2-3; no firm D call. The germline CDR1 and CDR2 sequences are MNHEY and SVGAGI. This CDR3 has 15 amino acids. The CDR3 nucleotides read TGTACCAGCAGTTACTCAGGCGGCTCCGCAGATACGCAGTATTTT. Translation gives CTSSYSGGSADTQYF.

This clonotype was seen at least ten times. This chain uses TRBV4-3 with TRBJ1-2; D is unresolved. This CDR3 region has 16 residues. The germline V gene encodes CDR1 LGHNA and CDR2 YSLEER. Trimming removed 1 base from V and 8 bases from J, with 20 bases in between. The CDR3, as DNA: TGCGCCAGCAGCCAAGCGCCACTGTCCGGCTATTACGGCTACACCTTC. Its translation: CASSQAPLSGYYGYTF.

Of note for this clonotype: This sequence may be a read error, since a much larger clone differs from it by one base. CDR3: CASSYSESYEQYF. CDR3 coding DNA: TGTGCCAGCAGTTACTCTGAGAGCTACGAGCAGTACTTC. The chain is built from TRBV6-2 or TRBV6-3 and TRBJ2-7; D remains unclear. Germline values: CDR1 MNHEY, CDR2 SVGEGT. Trimming pared 0 bases from V and 3 bases from J, leaving 6 bases between. The length of the CDR3 is 13 residues.

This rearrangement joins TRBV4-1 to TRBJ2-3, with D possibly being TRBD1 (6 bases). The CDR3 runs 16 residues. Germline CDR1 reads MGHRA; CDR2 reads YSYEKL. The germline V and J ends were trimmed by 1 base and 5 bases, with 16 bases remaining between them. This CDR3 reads CASSQVLGGMEDTQYF. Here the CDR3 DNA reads TGCGCCAGCAGCCAAGTACTAGGGGGAATGGAAGATACGCAGTATTTT.

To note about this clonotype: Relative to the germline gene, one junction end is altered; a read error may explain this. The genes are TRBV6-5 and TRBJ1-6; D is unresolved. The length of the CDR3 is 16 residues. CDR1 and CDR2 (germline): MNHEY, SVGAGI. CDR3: CASNYSGSRSHSPLHF. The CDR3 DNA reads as TGTGCCAGCAATTACTCCGGGAGCCGATCACATTCACCCCTCCACTTT.

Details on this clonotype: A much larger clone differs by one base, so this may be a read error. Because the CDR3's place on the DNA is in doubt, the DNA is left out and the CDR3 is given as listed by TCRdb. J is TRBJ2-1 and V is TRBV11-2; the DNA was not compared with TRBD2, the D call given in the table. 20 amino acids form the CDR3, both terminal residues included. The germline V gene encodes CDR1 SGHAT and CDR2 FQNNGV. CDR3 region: CASSFALGAGVVLGDNEQSF.

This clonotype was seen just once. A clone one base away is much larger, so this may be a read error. DNA for the CDR3: TGCGCCAGCAGCCAGGGTCGATACAATGATCAGTTCTTC. Translated: CASSQGRYNDQFF. The genes are TRBV4-3 and TRBJ2-1; D is ambiguous. The germline gives CDR1 LGHNA, CDR2 YSLEER. The CDR3 runs to 13 residues.

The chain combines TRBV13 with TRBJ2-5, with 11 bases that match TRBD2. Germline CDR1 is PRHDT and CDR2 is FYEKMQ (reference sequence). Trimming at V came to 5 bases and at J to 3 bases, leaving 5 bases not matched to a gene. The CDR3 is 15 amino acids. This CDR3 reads CASSGTTSGEETQYF. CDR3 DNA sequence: TGTGCCAGCAGCGGGACGACTAGCGGGGAAGAGACCCAGTACTTC.

CDR3 DNA sequence: TGTGCCAGCTGCCTGCTAGCGGGAGCGGCCCATGAGCAGTTCTTC. Translation: CASCLLAGAAHEQFF. V usage is TRBV6-5 and J usage is TRBJ2-1, with 10 bases fitting TRBD2. From germline, CDR1 is MNHEY and CDR2 SVGAGI. Losses at the gene ends were 8 bases for V and 8 bases for J; bases not matched to a gene: 12. CDR3 length equals 15 residues.

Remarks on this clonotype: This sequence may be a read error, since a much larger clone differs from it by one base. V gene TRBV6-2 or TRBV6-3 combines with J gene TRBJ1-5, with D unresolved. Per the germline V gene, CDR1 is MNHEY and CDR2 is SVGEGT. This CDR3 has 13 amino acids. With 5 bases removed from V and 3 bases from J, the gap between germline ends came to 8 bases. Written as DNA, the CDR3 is TGTGCCAGCAGTCACCACGTCAATCAGCCCCAGCATTTT. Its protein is CASSHHVNQPQHF.

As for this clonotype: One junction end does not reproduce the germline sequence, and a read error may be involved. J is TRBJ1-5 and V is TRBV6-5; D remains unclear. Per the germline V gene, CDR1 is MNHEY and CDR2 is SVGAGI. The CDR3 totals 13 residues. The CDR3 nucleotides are TGTGCCATCAGTGAATTTGTGGGTCAGCCCCAGCATTTT. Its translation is CAISEFVGQPQHF.

The CDR3 coding sequence is TGTGCCAGCAGTTTAGGATTCGGGGCGCGCTATGGCTACACCTTC. Translation gives CASSLGFGARYGYTF. The chain joins TRBV12-3 or TRBV12-4 to TRBJ1-2; TRBD1 is a possible D gene (5 bases). The CDR3 covers 15 residues. The V end lost 1 base, the J end lost 4 bases, and 13 bases lay between the germline ends.

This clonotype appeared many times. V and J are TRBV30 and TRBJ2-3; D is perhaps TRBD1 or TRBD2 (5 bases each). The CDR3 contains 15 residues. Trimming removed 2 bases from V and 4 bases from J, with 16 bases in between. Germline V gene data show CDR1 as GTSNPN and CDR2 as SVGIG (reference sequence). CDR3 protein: CAWSSVEGIADTQYF. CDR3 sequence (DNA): TGTGCCTGGAGTTCTGTCGAGGGGATTGCAGATACGCAGTATTTT.

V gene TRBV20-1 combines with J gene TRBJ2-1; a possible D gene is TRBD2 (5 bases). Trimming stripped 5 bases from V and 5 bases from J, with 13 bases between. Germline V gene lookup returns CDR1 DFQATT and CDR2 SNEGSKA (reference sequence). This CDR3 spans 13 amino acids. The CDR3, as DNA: TGCAGTGCTCTCGGACTGAGGGACAATGAGCAGTTCTTC. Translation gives CSALGLRDNEQFF.

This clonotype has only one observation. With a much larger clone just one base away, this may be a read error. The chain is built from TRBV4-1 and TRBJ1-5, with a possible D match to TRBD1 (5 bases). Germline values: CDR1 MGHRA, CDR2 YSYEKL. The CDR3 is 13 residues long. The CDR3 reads CASSLGGYQSQHF. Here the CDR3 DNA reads TGCGCCAGCAGCCTGGGGGGTTATCAGTCCCAGCATTTT.

The CDR3 spells CASSSGIAEQYF. The CDR3 region has the DNA TGCGCCAGCAGCTCGGGGATAGCCGAGCAGTACTTC. J is TRBJ2-7 and V is TRBV5-1, with D maybe TRBD2 (5 bases). The CDR3 has 12 residues. V lost 3 bases and J lost 6, with 10 bases in between. Germline CDR1 is SGHRS and CDR2 is YFSETQ.

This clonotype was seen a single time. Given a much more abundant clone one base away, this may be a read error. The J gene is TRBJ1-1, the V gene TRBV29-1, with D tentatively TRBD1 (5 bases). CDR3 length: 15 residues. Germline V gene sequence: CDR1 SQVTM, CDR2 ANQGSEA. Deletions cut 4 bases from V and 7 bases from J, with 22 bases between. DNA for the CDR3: TGCAGCGTTGGAACGGGGGGTCAGTCGGTCAGTGAAGCTTTCTTT. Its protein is CSVGTGGQSVSEAFF. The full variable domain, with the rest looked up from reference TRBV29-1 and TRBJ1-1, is SAVISQKPSRDICQRGTSLTIQCQVDSQVTMMFWYRQQPGQSLTLIATANQGSEATYESGFVIDKFPISRPNLTFSTLTVSNMSPEDSSIYLCSVGTGGQSVSEAFFGQGTRLTVV.

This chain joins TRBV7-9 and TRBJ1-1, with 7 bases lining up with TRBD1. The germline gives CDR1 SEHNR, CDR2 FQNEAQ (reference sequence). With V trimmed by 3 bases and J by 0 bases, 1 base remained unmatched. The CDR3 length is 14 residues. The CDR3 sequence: CASSLTGMNTEAFF. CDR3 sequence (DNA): TGTGCCAGCAGCTTGACAGGGATGAACACTGAAGCTTTCTTT.

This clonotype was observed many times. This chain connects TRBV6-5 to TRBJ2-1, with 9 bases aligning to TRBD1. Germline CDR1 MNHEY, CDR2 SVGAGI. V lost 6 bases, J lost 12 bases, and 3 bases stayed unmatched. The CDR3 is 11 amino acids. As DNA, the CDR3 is TGTGCCAGCAGCCAGGGACAGGGGCAGTTCTTC. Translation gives CASSQGQGQFF.

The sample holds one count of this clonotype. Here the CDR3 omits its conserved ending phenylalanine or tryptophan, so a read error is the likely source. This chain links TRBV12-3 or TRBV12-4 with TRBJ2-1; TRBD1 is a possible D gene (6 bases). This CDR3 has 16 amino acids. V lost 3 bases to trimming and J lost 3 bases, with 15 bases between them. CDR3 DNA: TGTGCCAGCAGTTTCGGCCTGGGACAACTCTACAATGAGCAGTTCCTC. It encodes CASSFGLGQLYNEQFL.

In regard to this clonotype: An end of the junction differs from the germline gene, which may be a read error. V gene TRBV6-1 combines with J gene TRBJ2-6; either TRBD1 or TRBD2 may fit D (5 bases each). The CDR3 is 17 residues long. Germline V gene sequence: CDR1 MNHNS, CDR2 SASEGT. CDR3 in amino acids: CACSEMMGVTEANVLTF. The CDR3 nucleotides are TGTGCCTGCAGTGAAATGATGGGGGTGACTGAGGCCAACGTCCTGACTTTC.